One and the same sample provided the 2 T cell receptor beta chains below, sequenced in a study of cytomegalovirus exposure and HLA in healthy donors. PCR was performed using 60 Vbeta and 13 Jbeta primers. Assay: immunoSEQ multiplex PCR; the TCRdb copy retains only in-frame clones and omits some. The sample yields about 210,000 clones, around 83% seen once. Material: PBMCs. Receptors originate from a man aged 40-49 years in good health and CMV-seropositive.

CDR3 protein: CASSLNLKDTEAFF. The CDR3 DNA follows: TGTGCCAGTAGTTTGAATCTAAAAGACACTGAAGCTTTCTTT. The rearrangement uses TRBV19 and TRBJ1-1; D gene ambiguous. Germline CDR1 and CDR2: LNHDA and SQIVND (reference sequence). Deletions cut 5 bases from V and 3 bases from J, with 13 bases between. CDR3 length: 14 amino acids.

This chain connects TRBV4-3 to TRBJ1-3; 7 bases are shared with TRBD1. The germline V gene has CDR1 LGHNA and CDR2 YSLEER. The CDR3 is made up of 13 amino acids. V dropped 4 bases and J dropped 8; count of bases not matched to a gene: 5. CDR3 bases: TGCGCCAGCAGCCTAAACAGGGGTGACACCATATATTTT. This codes for CASSLNRGDTIYF.